This T cell receptor (beta chain) was recovered during a study of STAT3 mutations in large granular lymphocyte leukemia. Study observations and caveats: Every T-cell large granular lymphocyte leukemia patient had at least one immunodominant TCR beta clonotype.

The CDR3 has 17 amino acids. V was pared by 1 base and J by 1 base, with 9 bases of the junction left unmatched. In germline, CDR1 is GTSNPN, CDR2 SVGIG (reference sequence). Comment on this clone: Its antigen is undetermined.

Some clones are missing from TCRdb's copy, which holds only in-frame ones; the method was immunoSEQ multiplex PCR. The sample consists of 10,000 or so clones, roughly 90% of them appearing once. Sequenced input: peripheral blood mononuclear cells. The receptor comes from an elderly man with T-cell large granular lymphocyte leukemia. Some clones in this sample may be carry-over from other donors' samples. V usage is TRBV30 and J usage is TRBJ1-1; 10 positions agree with TRBD1. In nucleotides, the CDR3 is TGTGCCTGGAGTGACCCTCCGGGACAGGGGTGGAACACTGAAGCTTTCTTT. Amino acids: CAWSDPPGQGWNTEAFF.